This entry features one T cell receptor (beta chain) sequence. Its cognate antigen is unknown. The data originate from a study of T cell responses to AZD1222 COVID-19 vaccine. The germline gives CDR1 SGHAT, CDR2 FQNNGV. V lost 6 bases, J lost 2 bases, and 10 bases lay in between. The CDR3 spans 13 residues. Using immunoSEQ multiplex PCR, the repertoire was profiled, and TCRdb retains in-frame clones only, with some absent. The sample lists around 150,000 clones; approximately 91% were seen once. Study findings and constraints: Sampled repertoires all dated from after the peak T cell response.

The chain uses TRBV11-2 and TRBJ1-1, with D perhaps matching TRBD1 (6 bases). The receptor was derived from an adult who received the AZD1222 COVID-19 vaccine. Here the sequenced sample was peripheral blood, taken 28 days after the second AZD1222 dose. CDR3 region: CASREQGNTEAFF. The DNA of the CDR3 is TGTGCCAGCAGGGAACAGGGTAACACTGAAGCTTTCTTT.